The 10 T cell receptor beta chains listed next were all sequenced from one sample in a study of cytomegalovirus exposure and HLA in healthy donors. Primers included in the PCR were 60 Vbeta and 13 Jbeta primers. Produced via immunoSEQ multiplex PCR; TCRdb's table is partial and in-frame only. The data show about 160,000 clones, around 78% seen once. Input material: PBMCs. These receptors were collected from a woman between 40 and 55 years old in good health and CMV-seronegative.

This clone was observed a few times. This chain connects TRBV5-1 to TRBJ2-1; TRBD1 matches 8 bases. CDR3 size: 15 residues. The germline V gene has CDR1 SGHRS and CDR2 YFSETQ. V gave up 3 bases and J gave up 4 bases; unmatched junction bases: 6. CDR3 sequence reads: CASSSLTGAYNEQFF. The CDR3 DNA reads as TGCGCCAGCAGCTCCCTGACAGGGGCGTACAATGAGCAGTTCTTC.

V and J are TRBV7-9 and TRBJ1-3; tentative D call: TRBD1 (5 bases). The CDR3 consists of 15 residues. Germline loops: CDR1 SEHNR, CDR2 FQNEAQ (reference sequence). With 6 bases removed from V and 3 bases from J, the gap between germline ends came to 15 bases. The DNA for the CDR3 is TGTGCCAGCAGTCAGTTGCAGGGTTTTGGAAACACCATATATTTT. Its protein product is CASSQLQGFGNTIYF.

This clone showed up just a few times. The chain links TRBV29-1 to TRBJ2-4; weak D call: TRBD1 (5 bases). The germline CDR1 and CDR2 sequences are SQVTM and ANQGSEA. The CDR3 sequence is 12 residues long. Trimming shortened V by 4 bases and J by 2 bases, and 6 bases separated the two germline ends. CDR3 in amino acids: CSVGQSKNIQYF. As DNA, the CDR3 is TGCAGCGTTGGACAGTCCAAAAACATTCAGTACTTC.

The chain couples TRBV29-1 to TRBJ1-1; no definite D call. CDR1 is SQVTM, CDR2 ANQGSEA, per germline. V was shortened by 5 bases and J by 8 bases, with 15 bases between the two germline ends. The CDR3 covers 12 residues. The CDR3 DNA reads as TGCAGCGTTCTGGGGAGCAAAGGCGAAGCTTTCTTT. This sequence encodes CSVLGSKGEAFF.

The chain uses TRBV6-1 and TRBJ2-5; 8 bases line up with TRBD2. Germline V gene sequence: CDR1 MNHNS, CDR2 SASEGT. V dropped 3 bases and J dropped 4; count of bases not matched to a gene: 7. The CDR3 spans 15 residues. The CDR3 coding sequence is TGTGCCAGCAGTGACCCGGGAGGGTTAGTAGAGACCCAGTACTTC. Translating it yields CASSDPGGLVETQYF.

The chain uses TRBV13 and TRBJ2-1, with 8 bases aligning to TRBD2. The germline gives CDR1 PRHDT, CDR2 FYEKMQ (reference sequence). This CDR3 has 16 amino acids. V trimming: 5 bases; J trimming: 6 bases; junction bases outside the gene matches: 12. The chain's CDR3 is CASSPAGLVTANEQFF. The CDR3 DNA follows: TGTGCCAGCAGCCCGGCGGGACTAGTTACTGCCAATGAGCAGTTCTTC.

The gene calls are TRBV9 and TRBJ2-7; 8 positions match TRBD2. Germline V lookup: CDR1 SGDLS, CDR2 YYNGEE. The length of the CDR3 is 15 residues. The trim removed 0 bases at V and 3 bases at J, leaving 5 bases unmatched. CDR3 protein: CASSVGGLGLYEQYF. CDR3 nucleotides: TGTGCCAGCAGCGTAGGGGGACTAGGACTCTACGAGCAGTACTTC.

This clone has a handful of counts. The gene calls are TRBV27 and TRBJ1-1; 9 bases are a match to TRBD1. This CDR3 spans 15 amino acids. CDR1 is MNHEY, CDR2 SMNVEV, per germline (reference sequence). After removal of 4 bases from V and 3 bases from J, the junction contained 6 bases not matched to a gene. The CDR3 DNA is TGTGCCAGCAGTTCCTCCGGGACAGGGTACACTGAAGCTTTCTTT. Its translation: CASSSSGTGYTEAFF.

The gene calls are TRBV27 and TRBJ2-7, with 12 positions matching TRBD1. V lost 2 bases, J lost 12 bases, and 11 bases stayed unmatched. In germline, CDR1 is MNHEY, CDR2 SMNVEV (reference sequence). The CDR3 is made up of 15 amino acids. CDR3 in amino acids: CASSLNGDRGRDRYF. As DNA, the CDR3 is TGTGCCAGCAGTTTAAATGGGGACAGGGGGCGTGATCGGTACTTC.

This clone was recorded a few times. The V gene is TRBV5-1, the J gene TRBJ2-2, with a weak D call TRBD1 (6 bases). CDR3 length: 16 amino acids. Germline loops: CDR1 SGHRS, CDR2 YFSETQ. V gave up 4 bases and J gave up 4 bases, with 17 bases separating them. The CDR3 here is CASSRLQGSSTGELFF. In DNA, the CDR3 is TGCGCCAGCAGCCGGTTACAGGGTTCTTCCACCGGGGAGCTGTTTTTT.